These 26 T cell receptor beta chains came from one sample sequenced in a study of blood T cell repertoires in COVID-19. The assay was immunoSEQ multiplex PCR, and TCRdb's table has in-frame clones only and misses some. The data hold 190,000 or so clones, with approximately 87% observed a single time. Sequences were obtained from peripheral blood. These receptor sequences come from a woman between 18 and 29 years old who had recovered from COVID-19.

The chain combines TRBV6-4 with TRBJ1-4; no reliable D call. Germline CDR1 MRHNA, CDR2 SNTAGT. V was trimmed by 2 bases and J by 10 bases, leaving 11 bases between them. This CDR3 contains 13 residues. As DNA, the CDR3 is TGTGCCAGCAGTGACGCTTCGGGGAGAAAACTGTTTTTT. Residues: CASSDASGRKLFF.

This chain connects TRBV19 to TRBJ2-7; TRBD1 aligns across 7 bases. The V segment lost 4 bases and the J segment 0 bases; nucleotides outside the gene matches: 0. In germline, CDR1 is LNHDA, CDR2 SQIVND (reference sequence). CDR3 length: 13 residues. As DNA, the CDR3 is TGTGCCAGTAGTAGGGACAGCTCCTACGAGCAGTACTTC. It translates to CASSRDSSYEQYF.

The chain uses TRBV4-1 and TRBJ1-5; 8 bases are a match to TRBD1. J was trimmed by 11 bases and V by 0 bases; bases with no gene match: 18. Germline V gene lookup returns CDR1 MGHRA and CDR2 YSYEKL. The CDR3 is 18 residues long. The CDR3 spells CASSQEVGPTGEHSAQHF. CDR3 DNA sequence: TGCGCCAGCAGCCAAGAAGTAGGTCCGACAGGGGAACACTCAGCCCAGCATTTT.

This rearrangement joins TRBV18 to TRBJ2-7, with 10 bases lining up with TRBD1. In germline, CDR1 is KGHSH, CDR2 LQKENI. CDR3 length: 14 amino acids. With 3 bases clipped from V and 4 bases from J, the junction kept 3 bases outside the gene matches. The CDR3, as DNA: TGTGCCAGCTCACCCGGACAGGGGGTTTACGAGCAGTACGTC. Its translation is CASSPGQGVYEQYV.

This chain joins TRBV18 and TRBJ1-6; tentative D call: TRBD1 (5 bases). V was pared by 4 bases and J by 0 bases, with 13 bases between. The germline V gene has CDR1 KGHSH and CDR2 LQKENI. The CDR3 contains 17 residues. This chain's CDR3 is CASSRAGGDSYNSPLHF. CDR3 sequence (DNA): TGTGCCAGCTCACGAGCCGGGGGAGACTCCTATAATTCACCCCTCCACTTT.

The chain links TRBV11-1 to TRBJ2-1; 7 positions match TRBD2. This CDR3 contains 16 residues. Losses at the gene ends were 7 bases for V and 3 bases for J; bases not matched to a gene: 12. Germline V gene sequence: CDR1 SGHAT, CDR2 FQDESV (reference sequence). The CDR3 loop reads CASTTYASGVYNEQFF. CDR3 nucleotides: TGTGCCAGCACCACTTATGCTAGCGGCGTCTACAATGAGCAGTTCTTC.

This chain connects TRBV7-2 to TRBJ1-4; D is undetermined. V was pared by 3 bases and J by 4 bases, with 12 bases between. This CDR3 is built from 15 residues. Germline loops: CDR1 SGHTA, CDR2 FQGNSA. The CDR3 DNA follows: TGTGCCAGCAGCTTTTTTGCGGGATTTAATGAAAAACTGTTTTTT. Its translation: CASSFFAGFNEKLFF.

The table lists this clone with a count of one. The chain combines TRBV6-4 with TRBJ2-2; D may be TRBD2 (6 bases). V was cut by 3 bases and J by 2 bases, with 10 bases left in between. Germline CDR1 reads MRHNA; CDR2 reads SNTAGT. This CDR3 has 15 amino acids. The chain's CDR3 is CASSESGENTGELFF. For the CDR3, the DNA is TGTGCCAGCAGTGAGTCGGGGGAAAACACCGGGGAGCTGTTTTTT.

The rearrangement uses TRBV10-1 and TRBJ2-5; 13 bases are a match to TRBD2. Per germline, CDR1 WNHNN and CDR2 SYGVQD (reference sequence). The CDR3 is made up of 18 amino acids. The V gene end was trimmed by 3 bases and the J gene end by 4 bases; junction bases not matched to a gene: 11. Here the CDR3 reads CASSEVGTSGTGGETQYF. The CDR3 region has the DNA TGCGCCAGCAGTGAAGTCGGGACTAGCGGGACTGGTGGAGAGACCCAGTACTTC.

The chain links TRBV12-3 or TRBV12-4 to TRBJ1-2, with a possible D match to TRBD1 (5 bases). The CDR3 is 12 residues long. V lost 8 bases, J lost 8 bases, and 15 bases lay in between. The CDR3 loop reads CASGVMGPGYTF. The DNA of the CDR3 is TGTGCCAGCGGGGTTATGGGGCCCGGCTACACCTTC.

The rearrangement uses TRBV5-6 and TRBJ1-5; 8 nucleotides match TRBD1. V trimming: 4 bases; J trimming: 5 bases; junction bases outside the gene matches: 2. This CDR3 comprises 13 residues. Per the germline V gene, CDR1 is SGHDT and CDR2 is YYEEEE. The chain's CDR3 is CASSGQGHQPQHF. Here the CDR3 DNA reads TGTGCCAGCAGCGGACAGGGCCATCAGCCCCAGCATTTT.

V is TRBV5-1 and J is TRBJ1-1; D is uncertain. V was shortened by 9 bases and J by 4 bases, with 19 bases between the two germline ends. The germline V gene encodes CDR1 SGHRS and CDR2 YFSETQ. The CDR3 contains 14 residues. CDR3 amino acids: CATSLERHSTEAFF. The CDR3 bases are TGCGCCACTTCTTTGGAGAGGCATTCCACTGAAGCTTTCTTT.

This chain joins TRBV2 and TRBJ2-5, with 9 bases identical to TRBD1. Trimming at V came to 8 bases and at J to 5 bases, leaving 6 bases not matched to a gene. Germline CDR1 reads SNHLY; CDR2 reads FYNNEI. This CDR3 is 13 amino acids long. The CDR3 reads CASGDRAGETQYF. The CDR3 region has the DNA TGTGCCAGCGGGGACAGGGCGGGGGAGACCCAGTACTTC.

The chain has TRBV7-2 and TRBJ2-3; 10 bases map to TRBD1. Unmatched junction bases numbered 12, after V lost 4 bases and J lost 5 bases. CDR3 length equals 17 residues. CDR1 is SGHTA and CDR2 is FQGNSA in the germline V gene. CDR3 nucleotide sequence: TGTGCCAGCAGCTCCCGGGACAGGGGACTACAGGAAGATACGCAGTATTTT. This sequence encodes CASSSRDRGLQEDTQYF. The full variable domain, completed using reference TRBV7-2 and TRBJ2-3, is GAGVSQSPSNKVTEKGKDVELRCDPISGHTALYWYRQSLGQGLEFLIYFQGNSAPDKSGLPSDRFSAERTGGSVSTLTIQRTQQEDSAVYLCASSSRDRGLQEDTQYFGPGTRLTVL.

J is TRBJ1-2 and V is TRBV21-1; TRBD1 is taken as the D call from the table, unchecked against the DNA. TRBV21-1 is flagged as a pseudogene. This CDR3 is built from 13 residues. As DNA, the CDR3 is TGTGCCAGCACTTCACACCTCAGGCATGGCTACACCTTC. Amino acids: CASTSHLRHGYTF.

The chain employs TRBV6-5 and TRBJ2-7, with 8 bases aligning to TRBD1. Trimming took 8 bases from V and 1 from J; bases not matched to a gene: 7. This CDR3 is 14 amino acids long. In germline, CDR1 is MNHEY, CDR2 SVGAGI. This chain's CDR3 is CASGRTGRSYEQYV. The CDR3 DNA sequence: TGTGCCAGCGGTCGGACAGGGCGTTCCTACGAGCAGTACGTC.

The rearrangement joins TRBV6-2 or TRBV6-3 to TRBJ1-1, with a tentative D call TRBD1 (5 bases). This CDR3 region has 13 residues. V was trimmed by 6 bases and J by 5 bases, leaving 13 bases between them. CDR1 is MNHEY, CDR2 SVGEGT, per germline. The CDR3 coding sequence is TGTGCCAGCAGCACAACGCAGGGAACTGAAGCTTTCTTT. Amino acids: CASSTTQGTEAFF.

The chain has TRBV24-1 and TRBJ2-3; 7 bases line up with TRBD2. Per the germline V gene, CDR1 is KGHDR and CDR2 is SFDVKD. Unmatched junction bases numbered 9, after V lost 5 bases and J lost 5 bases. This CDR3 region has 15 residues. The CDR3 DNA is TGTGCCACCAGTGTTATAGCGGGTTCGGGAGATACGCAGTATTTT. This gives the protein CATSVIAGSGDTQYF.

CDR3 region: CASSVTGTGEETQYF. The CDR3 nucleotides read TGTGCCAGCAGCGTCACCGGGACAGGGGAAGAGACCCAGTACTTC. The chain uses TRBV9 and TRBJ2-5; the match to TRBD1 covers 10 bases. J gave up 3 bases and V 2 bases, and 4 bases lay outside the gene matches. There are 15 residues in the CDR3. The germline gives CDR1 SGDLS, CDR2 YYNGEE.

This clone has just one count. The J gene is TRBJ2-2, the V gene TRBV7-2; D call uncertain. The CDR3 runs 17 residues. With 5 bases removed from V and 2 bases from J, the gap between germline ends came to 18 bases. Germline CDR1 is SGHTA and CDR2 is FQGNSA. The CDR3 loop is CASSPRLLQLNTGELFF. CDR3 nucleotide sequence: TGTGCCAGCAGCCCCCGACTCCTGCAATTAAACACCGGGGAGCTGTTTTTT.

The J gene is TRBJ1-5, the V gene TRBV19, with 8 bases fitting TRBD1. Germline assignment: CDR1 LNHDA and CDR2 SQIVND (reference sequence). There are 17 residues in the CDR3. V gave up 2 bases and J gave up 2 bases; unmatched junction bases: 8. CDR3 DNA: TGTGCCAGTAGTATACTCGACAGGGGATTAGGCAATCAGCCCCAGCATTTT. This translates into CASSILDRGLGNQPQHF.

The genes are TRBV10-3 and TRBJ2-7; 8 bases agree with TRBD2. J lost 2 bases, V lost 4 bases, and 1 base had no gene match. The CDR3 is made up of 13 amino acids. CDR1 is ENHRY and CDR2 is SYGVKD in the germline V gene. The CDR3 is CAISGGLAYEQYV. CDR3 bases: TGTGCCATCAGTGGGGGACTAGCCTACGAGCAGTACGTC.

The V and J genes are TRBV6-5 and TRBJ1-4; D possibly corresponds to TRBD1 (6 bases). Germline V CDR1 and CDR2: MNHEY, SVGAGI. This CDR3 is built from 16 residues. V was shortened by 0 bases and J by 8 bases, with 16 bases between the two germline ends. The CDR3 region is CASSYSRAGDYEKLFF. The CDR3 nucleotides are TGTGCCAGCAGTTACTCGAGGGCAGGGGATTACGAAAAACTGTTTTTT.

This clone has a single count. This chain joins TRBV3-1 (or the pseudogene TRBV3-2) and TRBJ1-3, with 10 bases matching TRBD1. CDR3 length equals 15 residues. Trimming at V came to 5 bases and at J to 8 bases, leaving 9 bases not matched to a gene. Germline V gene lookup returns CDR1 LGHDT and CDR2 YNNKEL (reference sequence). The DNA for the CDR3 is TGTGCCAGCAGCAGACAGGGGGCTGGTGGGGACACCATATATTTT. It specifies CASSRQGAGGDTIYF.

The chain combines TRBV7-8 with TRBJ2-7; D is possibly TRBD2 (6 bases). The V gene's germline CDR1 is SGHVS and CDR2 FQNEAQ. The CDR3 is made up of 15 amino acids. V was trimmed by 5 bases and J by 4 bases, leaving 18 bases between them. As DNA, the CDR3 is TGTGCCAGCAGCACCTCGGAGGTAGCGGTTTACGAGCAGTACTTC. Translated: CASSTSEVAVYEQYF.

The chain recombines TRBV6-5 with TRBJ2-7; the match to TRBD2 covers 9 bases. CDR1 is MNHEY, CDR2 SVGAGI, per germline. This CDR3 spans 15 amino acids. V was clipped by 0 bases and J by 5 bases; unmatched bases: 5. As DNA, the CDR3 is TGTGCCAGCAGTTACTCGACCAGCGGGGGGAACGAGCAGTACTTC. This gives the protein CASSYSTSGGNEQYF.